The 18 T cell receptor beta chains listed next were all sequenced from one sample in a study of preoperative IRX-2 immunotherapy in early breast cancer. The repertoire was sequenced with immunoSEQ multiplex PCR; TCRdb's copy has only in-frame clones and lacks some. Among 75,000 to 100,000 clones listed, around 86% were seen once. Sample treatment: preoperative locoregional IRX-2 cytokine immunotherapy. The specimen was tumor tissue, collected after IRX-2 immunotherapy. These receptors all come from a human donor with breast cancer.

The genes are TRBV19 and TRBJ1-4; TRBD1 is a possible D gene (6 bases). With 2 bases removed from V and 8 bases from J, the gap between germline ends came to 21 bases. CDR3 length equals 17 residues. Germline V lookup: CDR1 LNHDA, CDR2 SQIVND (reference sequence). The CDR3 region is CASSISGRGEFGEKLFF. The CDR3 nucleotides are TGTGCCAGTAGTATATCGGGCAGGGGTGAGTTCGGAGAAAAACTGTTTTTT.

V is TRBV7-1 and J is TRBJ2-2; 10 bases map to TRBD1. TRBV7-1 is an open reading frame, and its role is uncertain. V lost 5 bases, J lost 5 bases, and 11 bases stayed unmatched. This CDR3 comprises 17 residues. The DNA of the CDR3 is TGTGCCAGCAGCCCATCGACAGGGGGCGCGGGGACCGGGGAGCTGTTTTTT. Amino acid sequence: CASSPSTGGAGTGELFF.

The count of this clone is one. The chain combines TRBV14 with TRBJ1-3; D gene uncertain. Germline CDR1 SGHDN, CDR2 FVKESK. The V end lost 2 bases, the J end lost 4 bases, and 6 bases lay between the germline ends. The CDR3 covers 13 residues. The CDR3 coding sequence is TGTGCCAGCAGCCAATGGAACGGAAACACCATATATTTT. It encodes CASSQWNGNTIYF.

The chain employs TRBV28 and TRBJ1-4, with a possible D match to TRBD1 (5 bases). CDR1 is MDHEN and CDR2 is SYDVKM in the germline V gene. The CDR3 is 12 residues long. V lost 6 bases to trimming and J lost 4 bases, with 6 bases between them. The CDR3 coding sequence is TGTGCCAGCAGCCAGGGTAATGAAAAACTGTTTTTT. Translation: CASSQGNEKLFF. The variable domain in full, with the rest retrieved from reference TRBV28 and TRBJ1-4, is DVKVTQSSRYLVKRTGEKVFLECVQDMDHENMFWYRQDPGLGLRLIYFSYDVKMKEKGDIPEGYSVSREKKERFSLILESASTNQTSMYLCASSQGNEKLFFGSGTQLSVL.

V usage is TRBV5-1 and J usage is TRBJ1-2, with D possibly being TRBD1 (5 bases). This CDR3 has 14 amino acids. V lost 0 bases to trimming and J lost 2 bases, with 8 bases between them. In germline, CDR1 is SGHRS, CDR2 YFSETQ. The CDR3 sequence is CASSLDRGNYGYTF. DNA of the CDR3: TGCGCCAGCAGCTTGGATCGGGGGAACTATGGCTACACCTTC.

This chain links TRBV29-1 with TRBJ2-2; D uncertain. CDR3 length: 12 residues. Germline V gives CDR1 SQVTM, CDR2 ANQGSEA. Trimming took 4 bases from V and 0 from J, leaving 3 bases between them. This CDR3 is CSVVPNTGELFF. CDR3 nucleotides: TGCAGCGTTGTCCCGAACACCGGGGAGCTGTTTTTT.

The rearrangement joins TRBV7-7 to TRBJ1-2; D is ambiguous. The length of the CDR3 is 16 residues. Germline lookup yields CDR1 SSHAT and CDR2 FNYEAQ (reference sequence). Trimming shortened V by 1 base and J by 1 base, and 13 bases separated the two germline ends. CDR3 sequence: CASSLGISQNNYGYTF. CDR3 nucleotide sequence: TGTGCCAGCAGCTTAGGGATCAGTCAGAATAACTATGGCTACACCTTC.

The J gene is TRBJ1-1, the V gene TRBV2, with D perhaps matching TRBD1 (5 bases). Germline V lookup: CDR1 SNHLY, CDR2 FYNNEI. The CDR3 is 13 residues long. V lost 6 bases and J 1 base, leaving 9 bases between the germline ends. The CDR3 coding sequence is TGTGCCAGCAGCCCGGGACGGAACACTGAAGCTTTCTTT. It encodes CASSPGRNTEAFF.

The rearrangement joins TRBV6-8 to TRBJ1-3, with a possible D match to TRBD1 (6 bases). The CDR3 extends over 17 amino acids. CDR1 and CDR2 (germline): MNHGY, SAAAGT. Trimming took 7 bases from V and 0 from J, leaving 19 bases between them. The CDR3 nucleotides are TGTGCCAGCACCTCGAGGGGGGAGCTAAGCTCTGGAAACACCATATATTTT. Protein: CASTSRGELSSGNTIYF.

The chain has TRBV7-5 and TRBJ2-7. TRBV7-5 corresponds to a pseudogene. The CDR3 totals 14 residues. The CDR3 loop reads CASSDAAGTYEQYF. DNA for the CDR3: TGTGCCAGCAGCGACGCGGCAGGTACCTACGAGCAGTACTTC.

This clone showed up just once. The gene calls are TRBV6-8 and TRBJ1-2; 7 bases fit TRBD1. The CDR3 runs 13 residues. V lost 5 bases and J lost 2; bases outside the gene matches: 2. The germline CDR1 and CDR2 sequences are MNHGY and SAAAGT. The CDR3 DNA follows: TGTGCCAGCAGTCTGGACAGGAACTATGGCTACACCTTC. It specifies CASSLDRNYGYTF.

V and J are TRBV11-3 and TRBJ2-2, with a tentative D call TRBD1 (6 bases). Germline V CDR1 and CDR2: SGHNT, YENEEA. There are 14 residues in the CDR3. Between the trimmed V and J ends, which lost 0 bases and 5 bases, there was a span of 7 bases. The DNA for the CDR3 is TGTGCCAGCAGCTTAGAAAGGGGGACCGGGGAGCTGTTTTTT. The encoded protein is CASSLERGTGELFF.

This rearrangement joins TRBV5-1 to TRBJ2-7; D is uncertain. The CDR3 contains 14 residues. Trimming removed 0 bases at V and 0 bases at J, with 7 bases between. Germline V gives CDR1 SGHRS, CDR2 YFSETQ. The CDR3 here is CASSLAVLSYEQYF. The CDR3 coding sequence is TGCGCCAGCAGCTTGGCAGTACTCTCCTACGAGCAGTACTTC.

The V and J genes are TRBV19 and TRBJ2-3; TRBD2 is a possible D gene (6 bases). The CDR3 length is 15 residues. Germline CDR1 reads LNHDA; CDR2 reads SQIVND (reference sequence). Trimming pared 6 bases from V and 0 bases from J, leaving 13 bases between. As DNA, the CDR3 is TGTGCCAGTAGCCCTTGGGACTTGAGCACAGATACGCAGTATTTT. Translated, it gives CASSPWDLSTDTQYF.

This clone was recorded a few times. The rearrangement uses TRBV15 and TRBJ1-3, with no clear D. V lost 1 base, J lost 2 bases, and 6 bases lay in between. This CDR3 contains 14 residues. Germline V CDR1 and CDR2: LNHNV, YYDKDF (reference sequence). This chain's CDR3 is CATSRGGAGNTIYF. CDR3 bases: TGTGCCACCAGCAGAGGAGGAGCTGGAAACACCATATATTTT.

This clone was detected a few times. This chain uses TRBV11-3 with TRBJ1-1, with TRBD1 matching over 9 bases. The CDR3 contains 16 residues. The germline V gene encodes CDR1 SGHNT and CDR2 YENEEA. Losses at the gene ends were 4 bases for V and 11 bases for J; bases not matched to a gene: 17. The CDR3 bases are TGTGCCAGCAGCTCGGGGTTGGGACAGGGACGGAGTGGGGCTTTCTTT. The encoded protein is CASSSGLGQGRSGAFF.

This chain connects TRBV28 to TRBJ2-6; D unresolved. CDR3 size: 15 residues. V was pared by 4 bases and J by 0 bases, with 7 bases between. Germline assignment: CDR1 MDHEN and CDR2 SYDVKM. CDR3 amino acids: CASSSYPSGANVLTF. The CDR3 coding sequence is TGTGCCAGCAGTTCCTACCCCTCTGGGGCCAACGTCCTGACTTTC.

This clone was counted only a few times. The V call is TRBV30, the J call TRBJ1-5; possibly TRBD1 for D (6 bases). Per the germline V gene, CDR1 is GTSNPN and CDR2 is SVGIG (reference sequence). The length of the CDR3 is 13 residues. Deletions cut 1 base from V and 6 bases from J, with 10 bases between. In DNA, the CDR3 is TGTGCCTGGAGTGCAGGGGTTGGTCAGCCCCAGCATTTT. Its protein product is CAWSAGVGQPQHF.